The 12 T cell receptor beta chains below were found in one sample sequenced in a study of graft-versus-host responses after intestinal transplantation (dated by TCRdb to the early 2020s). Library preparation employed the immunoSEQ multiplex PCR assay. As stored in TCRdb, this immuneACCESS dataset retains in-frame rearrangements with V and J assigned. A fraction of the clones does not appear; measured against another copy, unresolved V genes explain less than half of the discrepancy, and the remainder lacks a known reason. The sample contains 49,000 or so clones, around 93% of them found a single time. Jointly, the top ten make up over 4.5% of the sample. This specimen consisted of PBMCs, obtained roughly 860 days after a first intestinal transplant, on the day of a second. The receptors shown here come from a human patient who received an intestinal transplant, so some T cells may come from the graft donor.

The chain employs TRBV14 and TRBJ2-1; 9 nucleotides line up with TRBD2. Germline V gene lookup returns CDR1 SGHDN and CDR2 FVKESK. This CDR3 has 16 amino acids. J was trimmed by 8 bases and V by 0 bases; bases with no gene match: 8. The DNA for the CDR3 is TGTGCCAGCAGCCAAGACGCGCGGGAGGGCAGCTATGAGCAGTTCTTC. Its translation: CASSQDAREGSYEQFF.

The rearrangement links TRBV19 to TRBJ2-3; 10 nucleotides agree with TRBD2. Germline V gene data show CDR1 as LNHDA and CDR2 as SQIVND (reference sequence). The CDR3 length is 14 residues. After removal of 6 bases from V and 3 bases from J, the junction contained 3 bases not matched to a gene. The CDR3 sequence is CASSPSGRTDTQYF. The CDR3 coding sequence is TGTGCCAGTAGCCCTAGCGGGAGAACAGATACGCAGTATTTT.

By frequency in the sample, this clone is large. The chain uses TRBV10-1 and TRBJ2-5; TRBD1 matches 7 bases. The CDR3 runs 11 residues. Trimming at V came to 7 bases and at J to 5 bases, leaving 1 base not matched to a gene. CDR1 is WNHNN and CDR2 is SYGVQD in the germline V gene (reference sequence). The CDR3 loop reads CASKDRETQYF. CDR3 nucleotides: TGCGCCAGCAAGGACAGGGAGACCCAGTACTTC.

The rearrangement uses TRBV7-3 and TRBJ2-3; the D is unclear. Trimming pared 3 bases from V and 6 bases from J, leaving 7 bases between. The germline V gene has CDR1 SGHTA and CDR2 FQGTGA. The CDR3 contains 12 residues. DNA of the CDR3: TGTGCCAGCAGCTTCGGTTCGGATACGCAGTATTTT. This sequence encodes CASSFGSDTQYF.

This chain connects TRBV6-5 to TRBJ2-4, with D maybe TRBD1 (6 bases). The CDR3 extends over 13 amino acids. With 6 bases removed from V and 9 bases from J, the gap between germline ends came to 15 bases. The germline V gene has CDR1 MNHEY and CDR2 SVGAGI. CDR3 coding DNA: TGTGCCAGCAGGCTCGTGGGGGCCACCATTCAGTACTTC. Its protein is CASRLVGATIQYF.

This chain uses TRBV11-2 with TRBJ2-3; 9 nucleotides match TRBD1. The CDR3 extends over 17 amino acids. The V and J ends lost 5 bases and 6 bases, in that order; junction bases with no gene match: 15. The germline V gene encodes CDR1 SGHAT and CDR2 FQNNGV. CDR3 coding DNA: TGTGCCAGCAGCCCCTTACTTAAGGGGACAGGGCGGGATACGCAGTATTTT. Its translation: CASSPLLKGTGRDTQYF.

The genes are TRBV6-5 and TRBJ2-1, with 13 bases fitting TRBD2. The CDR3 consists of 15 residues. Per germline, CDR1 MNHEY and CDR2 SVGAGI. The V segment lost 6 bases and the J segment 6 bases; nucleotides outside the gene matches: 5. The CDR3 reads CASSAGTSGTNEQFF. The CDR3 region has the DNA TGTGCCAGCAGCGCCGGGACTAGCGGGACCAATGAGCAGTTCTTC.

This chain uses TRBV27 with TRBJ1-5, with a possible D match to TRBD1 (6 bases). Germline V gene sequence: CDR1 MNHEY, CDR2 SMNVEV (reference sequence). CDR3 size: 15 residues. The V end lost 2 bases, the J end lost 10 bases, and 18 bases lay between the germline ends. CDR3 region: CASSLMVGGRSPQHF. CDR3 nucleotide sequence: TGTGCCAGCAGTTTAATGGTCGGGGGGCGCAGTCCCCAGCATTTT.

This sequence joins TRBV5-1 and TRBJ2-5; TRBD2 aligns across 9 bases. V was clipped by 6 bases and J by 5 bases; unmatched bases: 11. The CDR3 is 15 amino acids. Germline values: CDR1 SGHRS, CDR2 YFSETQ. CDR3 residues: CASTEGGRAGETQYF. The CDR3 coding sequence is TGCGCCAGCACGGAAGGCGGGAGGGCCGGGGAGACCCAGTACTTC. Full variable domain (outside the CDR3, taken from reference TRBV5-1 and TRBJ2-5): KAGVTQTPRYLIKTRGQQVTLSCSPISGHRSVSWYQQTPGQGLQFLFEYFSETQRNKGNFPGRFSGRQFSNSRSEMNVSTLELGDSALYLCASTEGGRAGETQYFGPGTRLLVL.

This clone was seen only a few times. V and J are TRBV18 and TRBJ2-2; 8 nucleotides line up with TRBD1. The CDR3 spans 15 residues. Germline CDR1 is KGHSH and CDR2 is LQKENI. The ends lost 6 bases at V and 1 base at J; junction bases unmatched: 4. CDR3 in DNA: TGTGCCAGCTCCCTAGACAGGGGGAACACCGGGGAGCTGTTTTTT. This codes for CASSLDRGNTGELFF. Complete variable domain (other parts from reference TRBV18 and TRBJ2-2): NAGVMQNPRHLVRRRGQEARLRCSPMKGHSHVYWYRQLPEEGLKFMVYLQKENIIDESGMPKERFSAEFPKEGPSILRIQQVVRGDSAAYFCASSLDRGNTGELFFGEGSRLTVL.

This clone has only one observation. The genes are TRBV6-5 and TRBJ2-7, with unresolved D. The CDR3 sequence is 13 residues long. The V end lost 4 bases, the J end lost 5 bases, and 12 bases lay between the germline ends. The germline V gene encodes CDR1 MNHEY and CDR2 SVGAGI. CDR3 region: CASSSVGIHEQYF. Here the CDR3 DNA reads TGTGCCAGCAGTTCGGTGGGGATCCACGAGCAGTACTTC.

The count of this clone is one. Other DNA sequences in the sample encode the same CDR3. The chain uses TRBV7-9 and TRBJ2-2; unclear D gene. Trimming took off 1 base at V and 5 bases at J, with 14 bases between the two ends. Germline V gene sequence: CDR1 SEHNR, CDR2 FQNEAQ (reference sequence). The CDR3 totals 16 residues. CDR3 loop: CASSLVLGQVTGELFF. For the CDR3, the DNA is TGTGCCAGCAGCTTAGTTTTAGGGCAGGTGACCGGGGAGCTGTTTTTT.